One and the same sample provided the 7 T cell receptor beta chains below, sequenced in a study of T cell repertoires in cytomegalovirus infection. MiXCR, applied by TCRdb to the reads, yields one record per CDR3 protein. The sample includes 500,000 to 600,000 distinct CDR3 sequences, about 15% of them seen just once. Input material: CD8+ T cells from PBMCs. These receptor sequences come from a human donor in good health (CMV status not recorded). Some clones in this sample may be carry-over from other donors' samples.

There are a few counts of this clonotype. This sequence joins TRBV10-1 and TRBJ2-5; no clear D. Germline-derived CDR1 and CDR2 are WNHNN and SYGVQD (reference sequence). This CDR3 region has 13 residues. V lost 4 bases to trimming and J lost 3 bases, with 9 bases between them. DNA of the CDR3: TGCGCCAGCAGTGTAGGGCCGAAAGAGACCCAGTACTTC. It codes for CASSVGPKETQYF.

This clonotype was observed many times. CDR3 in DNA: TGTGCCAGCTTGGGGCGAAACCCCTACGAGCAGTACTTC. Amino acids: CASLGRNPYEQYF. The chain couples TRBV7-9 to TRBJ2-7, with D possibly being TRBD1 (5 bases). V gave up 8 bases and J gave up 2 bases, with 13 bases separating them. Germline CDR1 reads SEHNR; CDR2 reads FQNEAQ (reference sequence). This CDR3 contains 13 residues.

This clonotype appeared many times. The rearrangement links TRBV6-1 to TRBJ2-7; TRBD1 might be the D (6 bases). Germline lookup yields CDR1 MNHNS and CDR2 SASEGT. The CDR3 sequence is 16 residues long. Trimming left V 4 bases short and J 3 bases short, with 19 bases between. The CDR3 nucleotides are TGTGCCAGCAGTGGTCTCCTAGGAACAGGGAACTACGAGCAGTACTTC. Its translation is CASSGLLGTGNYEQYF.

This clonotype was seen many times. The chain has TRBV12-5 and TRBJ2-1; D uncertain. CDR1 is LGHNT, CDR2 FRNRAP, per germline. V was trimmed by 4 bases and J by 2 bases, leaving 12 bases between them. The CDR3 spans 15 residues. CDR3 sequence (DNA): TGTGCTAGTGGTTCCAGACTTCGACCCTACAATGAGCAGTTCTTC. This encodes CASGSRLRPYNEQFF.

The J gene is TRBJ1-2, the V gene TRBV28; TRBD1 aligns across 9 bases. CDR1 and CDR2 from the germline V gene are MDHEN and SYDVKM. J gave up 0 bases and V 4 bases, and 6 bases lay outside the gene matches. The CDR3 is made up of 16 amino acids. The CDR3 DNA reads as TGTGCCAGCAGTTGGACAGGGGAAGGGACTAACTATGGCTACACCTTC. It encodes CASSWTGEGTNYGYTF.

This clonotype was observed at least ten times. The V gene is TRBV6-1, the J gene TRBJ2-4; 8 bases fit TRBD2. The germline V gene has CDR1 MNHNS and CDR2 SASEGT. The CDR3 covers 14 residues. V dropped 5 bases and J dropped 12; count of bases not matched to a gene: 12. The CDR3 region has the DNA TGTGCCAGCAGTTCCTTGACTAGCGTTGAGGATCAGTACTTC. It translates to CASSSLTSVEDQYF.

V and J are TRBV19 and TRBJ2-6, with D possibly TRBD1 on 5 matching bases. The CDR3 is made up of 17 amino acids. Looked up from germline, CDR1 is LNHDA and CDR2 is SQIVND (reference sequence). V lost 5 bases and J 4 bases, leaving 18 bases between the germline ends. Here the CDR3 DNA reads TGTGCCAGTAGTCCAGGACATGGTGTGTCCGGGGCCAACGTCCTGACTTTC. It codes for CASSPGHGVSGANVLTF.